The 19 T cell receptor beta chains below all came from one sample that was sequenced in a study of T cell repertoires in cytomegalovirus infection. These receptors lack a known antigen. Each CDR3 protein gets one entry after TCRdb re-called the reads with MiXCR. The sample holds hundreds of thousands of distinct CDR3 sequences, approximately 46% seen once. The source was cultured PBMCs, collected from culture after CMV antigen stimulation. The receptors stem from a human donor in good health (CMV status not recorded). Some clones in this sample may be carry-over from other donors' samples.

CDR3 bases: TGTGCCATCATGCTGGGAGAGGGCCACAATGAGCAGTTCTTC. It encodes CAIMLGEGHNEQFF. The rearrangement joins TRBV10-3 to TRBJ2-1; a possible D gene is TRBD2 (5 bases). Germline V lookup: CDR1 ENHRY, CDR2 SYGVKD. Trimming took 7 bases from V and 5 from J, leaving 15 bases between them. The CDR3 consists of 14 residues.

This chain uses TRBV7-8 with TRBJ2-7; the D call may be TRBD1 or TRBD2 (6 bases each). The CDR3 runs 17 residues. V dropped 1 base and J dropped 3 bases, with 19 bases sitting between them. Germline CDR1 SGHVS, CDR2 FQNEAQ. CDR3: CASSLVGTGRTNYEQYF. Here the CDR3 DNA reads TGTGCCAGCAGCTTAGTGGGTACAGGGCGGACTAACTACGAGCAGTACTTC.

The chain employs TRBV7-6 and TRBJ1-5; a weak D match, TRBD1 (5 bases). The V end lost 6 bases, the J end lost 7 bases, and 22 bases lay between the germline ends. The germline CDR1 and CDR2 sequences are SGHVS and FNYEAQ. This CDR3 is 16 amino acids long. The CDR3 loop reads CASSYHAGTFEQPQHF. The CDR3 bases are TGTGCCAGCAGTTACCACGCCGGGACCTTTGAGCAGCCCCAGCATTTT.

This chain connects TRBV10-3 to TRBJ1-3; 7 bases align to TRBD1. The CDR3 consists of 17 residues. V lost 11 bases, J lost 0 bases, and 16 bases stayed unmatched. The germline gives CDR1 ENHRY, CDR2 SYGVKD. CDR3 loop: CAASGPGQTISGNTIYF. CDR3 DNA: TGTGCCGCGTCTGGACCGGGACAGACCATCTCTGGAAACACCATATATTTT.

This clonotype turned up a few times. The rearrangement uses TRBV20-1 and TRBJ2-3; TRBD1 might be the D (7 bases). V was clipped by 3 bases and J by 2 bases, with 15 bases between them. The CDR3 runs to 15 residues. The germline CDR1 and CDR2 sequences are DFQATT and SNEGSKA (reference sequence). CDR3 nucleotide sequence: TGCAGTGCTAGCGACGGGGGACAGATCACAGATACGCAGTATTTT. Its translation is CSASDGGQITDTQYF.

The V and J genes are TRBV12-3 or TRBV12-4 and TRBJ1-1; D uncertain. Deletions cut 1 base from V and 0 bases from J, with 9 bases between. This CDR3 spans 15 amino acids. The CDR3 nucleotides are TGTGCCAGCAGTTTAGATAAGGGTATGAACACTGAAGCTTTCTTT. Encoded protein: CASSLDKGMNTEAFF.

This clonotype showed up just a few times. The chain uses TRBV6-2 or TRBV6-3 and TRBJ2-1; TRBD2 aligns across 7 bases. J lost 1 base, V lost 6 bases, and 15 bases had no gene match. The V gene's germline CDR1 is MNHEY and CDR2 SVGEGT. The CDR3 runs 18 residues. DNA for the CDR3: TGTGCCAGCAGGACCTCACCGGCAGCGGGATTATCCTACAATGAGCAGTTCTTC. This encodes CASRTSPAAGLSYNEQFF.

The chain combines TRBV6-2 or TRBV6-3 with TRBJ1-6; D uncertain. Trimming removed 3 bases at V and 6 bases at J, with 6 bases between. Germline V gives CDR1 MNHEY, CDR2 SVGEGT. This CDR3 contains 13 residues. CDR3 loop: CASSYALNSPLHF. CDR3 in DNA: TGTGCCAGCAGTTATGCTCTTAATTCACCCCTCCACTTT.

This sequence joins TRBV12-3 or TRBV12-4 and TRBJ2-7, with a tentative D call TRBD2 (6 bases). The length of the CDR3 is 15 residues. Trimming took 6 bases from V and 0 from J, leaving 15 bases between them. Here the CDR3 reads CASRRGTESSYEQYF. The CDR3 DNA reads TGTGCCAGCAGACGCGGGACGGAGAGCTCCTACGAGCAGTACTTC.

This clonotype has only a few counts. The chain joins TRBV7-9 to TRBJ2-2, with D possibly called TRBD1 or TRBD2 (5 bases each). Germline CDR1 SEHNR, CDR2 FQNEAQ (reference sequence). V shed 6 bases and J shed 1 base, with 18 bases lying between them. CDR3 length: 17 residues. CDR3 loop: CASRPMKGPKNTGELFF. CDR3 bases: TGTGCCAGCAGGCCCATGAAGGGACCAAAGAACACCGGGGAGCTGTTTTTT. Using reference TRBV7-9 and TRBJ2-2 for the parts outside the CDR3, the full variable domain is DTGVSQNPRHKITKRGQNVTFRCDPISEHNRLYWYRQTLGQGPEFLTYFQNEAQLEKSRLLSDRFSAERPKGSFSTLEIQRTEQGDSAMYLCASRPMKGPKNTGELFFGEGSRLTVL.

The J gene is TRBJ2-2, the V gene TRBV7-8; D unclear. Germline CDR1 SGHVS, CDR2 FQNEAQ. V was cut by 5 bases and J by 7 bases, with 20 bases left in between. The CDR3 loop spans 16 amino acids. The CDR3 nucleotides are TGTGCCAGCAGCAGCTTTAACAGATTAAATGGCGGGGAGCTGTTTTTT. The encoded protein is CASSSFNRLNGGELFF.

This chain joins TRBV7-2 and TRBJ2-3; D not resolved. Trimming took 5 bases from V and 1 from J, leaving 13 bases between them. CDR3 length equals 15 residues. Germline assignment: CDR1 SGHTA and CDR2 FQGNSA. CDR3 bases: TGTGCCAGCAGCCCAGACCAGATCCGCACAGATACGCAGTATTTT. This gives the protein CASSPDQIRTDTQYF.

The chain carries TRBV10-2 and TRBJ2-5; D perhaps matches TRBD2 (6 bases). V lost 3 bases to trimming and J lost 4 bases, with 15 bases between them. The germline V gene has CDR1 WSHSY and CDR2 SAAADI. This CDR3 has 15 amino acids. The CDR3 loop reads CASSEGAGISETQYF. The CDR3 DNA follows: TGCGCCAGCAGTGAAGGGGCGGGGATTTCAGAGACCCAGTACTTC.

The chain carries TRBV7-9 and TRBJ2-7, with 11 bases that match TRBD1. The CDR3 totals 15 residues. V dropped 3 bases and J dropped 3; count of bases not matched to a gene: 4. CDR1 is SEHNR, CDR2 FQNEAQ, per germline (reference sequence). The DNA of the CDR3 is TGTGCCAGCAGCTTCCGGACAGGGGGCTTCTACGAGCAGTACTTC. Its protein product is CASSFRTGGFYEQYF.

This chain uses TRBV6-1 with TRBJ2-1; 11 positions match TRBD2. Germline CDR1 and CDR2: MNHNS and SASEGT. The CDR3 loop spans 14 amino acids. The J segment lost 7 bases and the V segment lost 7 bases, leaving 6 bases of the junction unmatched. The DNA of the CDR3 is TGTGCCAGCAACTCCGGGACTAGCGGAAATGAGCAGTTCTTC. This codes for CASNSGTSGNEQFF.

The V gene is TRBV6-1, the J gene TRBJ1-4; D gene ambiguous. The CDR3 extends over 14 amino acids. V was shortened by 8 bases and J by 11 bases, with 21 bases between the two germline ends. Per the germline V gene, CDR1 is MNHNS and CDR2 is SASEGT. The CDR3 sequence is CASSAVRGIRKLFF. The CDR3 DNA sequence: TGTGCCAGCTCGGCGGTCCGCGGGATTCGGAAACTGTTTTTT.

The chain joins TRBV7-8 to TRBJ1-5; D ambiguous. V lost 5 bases and J 5 bases, leaving 10 bases between the germline ends. This CDR3 region has 13 residues. The germline V gene has CDR1 SGHVS and CDR2 FQNEAQ. DNA of the CDR3: TGTGCCAGCAGCCAAGGGCCACATCAGCCCCAGCATTTT. Its protein is CASSQGPHQPQHF.

Only a few counts were recorded for this clonotype. The CDR3 protein is CASRLTLANTEAFF. DNA for the CDR3: TGTGCCAGCAGGCTGACGCTAGCGAACACTGAAGCTTTCTTT. The V gene is TRBV11-2, the J gene TRBJ1-1, with no clear D. CDR1 SGHAT and CDR2 FQNNGV come from the germline V gene. Trimming shortened V by 6 bases and J by 1 base, and 12 bases separated the two germline ends. There are 14 residues in the CDR3. The whole variable domain, filled in from reference TRBV11-2 and TRBJ1-1, reads EAGVAQSPRYKIIEKRQSVAFWCNPISGHATLYWYQQILGQGPKLLIQFQNNGVVDDSQLPKDRFSAERLKGVDSTLKIQPAKLEDSAVYLCASRLTLANTEAFFGQGTRLTVV.

The chain carries TRBV11-2 and TRBJ2-1; 8 bases agree with TRBD2. CDR1 is SGHAT, CDR2 FQNNGV, per germline. The CDR3 sequence is 18 residues long. Trimming cost V 4 bases and J 3 bases; bases outside gene matches: 14. The CDR3 DNA is TGTGCCAGCAGCTCCTACTCCGGGACTAGAGAAATCTACAATGAGCAGTTCTTC. Translating it yields CASSSYSGTREIYNEQFF.